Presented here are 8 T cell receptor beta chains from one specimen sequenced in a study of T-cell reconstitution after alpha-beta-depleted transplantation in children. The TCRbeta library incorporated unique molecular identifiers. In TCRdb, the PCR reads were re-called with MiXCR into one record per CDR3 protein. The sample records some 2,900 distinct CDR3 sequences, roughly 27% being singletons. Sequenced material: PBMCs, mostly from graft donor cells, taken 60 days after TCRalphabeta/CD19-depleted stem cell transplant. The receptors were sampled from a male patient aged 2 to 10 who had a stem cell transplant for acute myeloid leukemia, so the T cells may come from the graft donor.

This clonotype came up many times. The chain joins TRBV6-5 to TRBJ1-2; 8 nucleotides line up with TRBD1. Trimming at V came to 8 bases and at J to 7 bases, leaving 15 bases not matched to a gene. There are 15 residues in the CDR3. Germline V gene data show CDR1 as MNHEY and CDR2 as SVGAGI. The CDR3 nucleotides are TGTGCCAGCTACCTCCCCCAGGGGGCGCTGGGTGGCTACACCTTC. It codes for CASYLPQGALGGYTF.

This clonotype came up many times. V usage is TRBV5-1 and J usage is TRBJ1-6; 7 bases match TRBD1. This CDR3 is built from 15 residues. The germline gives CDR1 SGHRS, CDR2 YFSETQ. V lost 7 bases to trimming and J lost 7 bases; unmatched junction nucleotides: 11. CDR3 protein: CASSWGTTGNSPLHF. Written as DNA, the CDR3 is TGCGCCAGCTCCTGGGGGACGACAGGGAATTCACCCCTCCACTTT.

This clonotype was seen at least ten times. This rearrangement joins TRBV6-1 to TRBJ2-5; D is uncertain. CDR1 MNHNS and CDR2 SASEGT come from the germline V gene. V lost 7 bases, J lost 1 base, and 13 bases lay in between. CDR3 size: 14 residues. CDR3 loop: CASTPVGIQETQYF. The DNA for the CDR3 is TGTGCCAGCACTCCAGTAGGGATCCAAGAGACCCAGTACTTC.

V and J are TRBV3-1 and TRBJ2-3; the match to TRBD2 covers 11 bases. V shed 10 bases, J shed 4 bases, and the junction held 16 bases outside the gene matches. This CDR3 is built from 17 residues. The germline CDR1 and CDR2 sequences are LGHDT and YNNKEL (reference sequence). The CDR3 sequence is CATSKGVLAGGSDTQYF. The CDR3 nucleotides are TGTGCCACCTCCAAAGGGGTCCTAGCGGGGGGTTCAGATACGCAGTATTTT.

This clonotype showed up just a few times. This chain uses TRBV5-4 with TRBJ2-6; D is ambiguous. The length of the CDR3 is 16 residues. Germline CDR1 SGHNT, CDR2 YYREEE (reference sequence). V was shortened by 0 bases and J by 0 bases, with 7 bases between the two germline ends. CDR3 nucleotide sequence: TGTGCCAGCAGCTTGGGCGTGGGCTCTGGGGCCAACGTCCTGACTTTC. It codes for CASSLGVGSGANVLTF.

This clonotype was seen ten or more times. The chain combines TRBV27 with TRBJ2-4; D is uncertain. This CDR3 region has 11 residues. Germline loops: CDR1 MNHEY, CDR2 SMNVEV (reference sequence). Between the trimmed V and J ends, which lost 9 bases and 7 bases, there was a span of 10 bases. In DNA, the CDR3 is TGTGCCAGTAGGTCCTATAACATTCAGTACTTC. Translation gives CASRSYNIQYF.

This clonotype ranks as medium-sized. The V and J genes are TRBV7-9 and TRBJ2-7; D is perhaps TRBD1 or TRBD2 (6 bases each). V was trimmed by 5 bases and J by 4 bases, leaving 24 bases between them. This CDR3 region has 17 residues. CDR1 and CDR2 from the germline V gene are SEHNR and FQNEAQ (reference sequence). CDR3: CASSPNRWGDTLYEQYF. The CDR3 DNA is TGTGCCAGCAGCCCAAACCGGTGGGGGGACACGTTATACGAGCAGTACTTC.

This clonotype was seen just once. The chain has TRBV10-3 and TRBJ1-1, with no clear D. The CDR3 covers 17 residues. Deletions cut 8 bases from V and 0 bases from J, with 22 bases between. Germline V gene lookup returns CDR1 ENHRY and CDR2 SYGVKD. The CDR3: CAIGSLGSDSMNTEAFF. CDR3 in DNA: TGTGCCATCGGAAGTTTGGGCAGTGATTCAATGAACACTGAAGCTTTCTTT.